Below, 13 T cell receptor beta chains from the same sample are listed, as sequenced in a study of blood T cell dynamics during melanoma immunotherapy. The sample's time point: week 3, after first cycle of checkpoint inhibitor. Profiling relied on immunoSEQ multiplex PCR, and the TCRdb table lists in-frame clones only, not all of them. In the table there are almost 15,000 clones, about 93% of which are singletons. The source was blood, collected from a patient treated with checkpoint blockade. Every receptor here comes from a human donor with melanoma.

The chain uses TRBV11-3 and TRBJ2-1; D is perhaps TRBD1 (6 bases). CDR3 length equals 15 residues. V lost 4 bases and J lost 2, with 12 bases in between. Germline loops: CDR1 SGHNT, CDR2 YENEEA. CDR3 amino acids: CASSYHRDTYNEQFF. DNA for the CDR3: TGTGCCAGCAGCTATCACCGGGACACCTACAATGAGCAGTTCTTC.

The rearrangement joins TRBV6-1 to TRBJ2-3; D unresolved. Germline CDR1 MNHNS, CDR2 SASEGT. Trimming took 0 bases from V and 3 from J, leaving 7 bases between them. This CDR3 spans 14 amino acids. The CDR3 protein is CASSEAGGTDTQYF. CDR3 nucleotides: TGTGCCAGCAGTGAAGCGGGTGGGACAGATACGCAGTATTTT.

The chain combines TRBV15 with TRBJ2-5; D is possibly TRBD2 (5 bases). With 1 base removed from V and 2 bases from J, the gap between germline ends came to 8 bases. Germline assignment: CDR1 LNHNV and CDR2 YYDKDF (reference sequence). This CDR3 is built from 14 residues. CDR3 loop: CATSRAGFQETQYF. In DNA, the CDR3 is TGTGCCACCAGCAGAGCGGGATTTCAAGAGACCCAGTACTTC.

The chain has TRBV5-6 and TRBJ1-3; 7 bases match TRBD1. From germline, CDR1 is SGHDT and CDR2 YYEEEE. This CDR3 is built from 15 residues. V shed 4 bases, J shed 2 bases, and the junction held 6 bases outside the gene matches. As DNA, the CDR3 is TGTGCCAGCAGCACCGGGACAGCAACTGGAAACACCATATATTTT. Encoded protein: CASSTGTATGNTIYF.

Details on this clone: An end of the junction does not agree with germline; a read error may underlie this. The chain uses TRBV5-5 and TRBJ1-1; D is perhaps TRBD1 (6 bases). The germline CDR1 and CDR2 sequences are SGHKS and YYEKEE (reference sequence). This CDR3 region has 14 residues. The CDR3 spells CASRLGQVNTEAFF. Here the CDR3 DNA reads TGTGCCAGCAGATTGGGACAAGTGAACACTGAAGCTTTCTTT. Full variable domain (remainder filled in from reference TRBV5-5 and TRBJ1-1): DAGVTQSPTHLIKTRGQQVTLRCSPISGHKSVSWYQQVLGQGPQFIFQYYEKEERGRGNFPDRFSARQFPNYSSELNVNALLLGDSALYLCASRLGQVNTEAFFGQGTRLTVV.

The rearrangement uses TRBV7-9 and TRBJ2-1; 9 bases match TRBD1. This CDR3 is 16 amino acids long. CDR1 and CDR2 from the germline V gene are SEHNR and FQNEAQ (reference sequence). V shed 11 bases and J 10 bases; nucleotides not matched to a gene: 21. CDR3 DNA: TGTGCCTGTCGAGAGTTTGGGACAGGGTCGAGCCAGGAGCAGTTCTTC. Amino acid sequence: CACREFGTGSSQEQFF.

This clone was detected only a few times. This rearrangement joins TRBV10-1 to TRBJ1-1; D uncertain. Germline V gene data show CDR1 as WNHNN and CDR2 as SYGVQD (reference sequence). Between the trimmed V and J ends, which lost 2 bases and 5 bases, there was a span of 9 bases. CDR3 length: 13 residues. CDR3 amino acids: CASSEGVWTEAFF. In nucleotides, the CDR3 is TGCGCCAGCAGTGAGGGGGTGTGGACTGAAGCTTTCTTT.

J is TRBJ2-3 and V is TRBV18, with D possibly being TRBD1 or TRBD2 (7 bases each). The V and J ends lost 3 bases and 0 bases respectively, with 16 bases between them. The CDR3 loop spans 17 amino acids. Germline-derived CDR1 and CDR2 are KGHSH and LQKENI. CDR3 bases: TGTGCCAGCTCACCCAAGGGGGCGGGAGCTAGCACAGATACGCAGTATTTT. This codes for CASSPKGAGASTDTQYF.

J is TRBJ2-1 and V is TRBV20-1; D not resolved. The V gene lost 5 bases and the J gene lost 9 bases, with 11 bases spanning the gap. The CDR3 consists of 11 residues. CDR1 is DFQATT, CDR2 SNEGSKA, per germline (reference sequence). The CDR3 region is CSAPQASEQFF. The DNA of the CDR3 is TGCAGTGCTCCGCAGGCCTCTGAGCAGTTCTTC.

The chain employs TRBV28 and TRBJ1-5; D may be TRBD1 (5 bases). V shed 4 bases and J shed 4 bases, with 20 bases lying between them. Germline lookup yields CDR1 MDHEN and CDR2 SYDVKM. The CDR3 is made up of 17 amino acids. The CDR3 DNA is TGTGCCAGCAGTTGGGGCTCGACCCTCCTCAAGAATCAGCCCCAGCATTTT. This encodes CASSWGSTLLKNQPQHF.

V usage is TRBV18 and J usage is TRBJ2-7, with D perhaps given as TRBD1 or TRBD2 (5 bases each). The germline V gene encodes CDR1 KGHSH and CDR2 LQKENI. V lost 6 bases to trimming and J lost 3 bases, with 15 bases between them. The CDR3 length is 14 residues. CDR3 bases: TGTGCCAGCTCCCTTTCGGGACGGAGCTACGAGCAGTACTTC. This codes for CASSLSGRSYEQYF. The full variable domain, completed using reference TRBV18 and TRBJ2-7, is NAGVMQNPRHLVRRRGQEARLRCSPMKGHSHVYWYRQLPEEGLKFMVYLQKENIIDESGMPKERFSAEFPKEGPSILRIQQVVRGDSAAYFCASSLSGRSYEQYFGPGTRLTVT.

The chain carries TRBV7-8 and TRBJ1-1; no clear D gene. The germline gives CDR1 SGHVS, CDR2 FQNEAQ. The CDR3 extends over 13 amino acids. Trimming cost V 3 bases and J 5 bases, with 10 bases left between them. The CDR3 loop is CASSLASWTEAFF. CDR3 nucleotide sequence: TGTGCCAGCAGCTTGGCAAGTTGGACTGAAGCTTTCTTT.

This clone has a handful of counts. Here the CDR3 reads CASYPRAGNTIYF. The CDR3 nucleotides read TGTGCCTCTTATCCCCGGGCTGGAAACACCATATATTTT. V gene TRBV7-9 combines with J gene TRBJ1-3; no definite D call. This CDR3 has 13 amino acids. Germline V gene data show CDR1 as SEHNR and CDR2 as FQNEAQ (reference sequence). Trimming shortened V by 11 bases and J by 2 bases, and 13 bases separated the two germline ends.